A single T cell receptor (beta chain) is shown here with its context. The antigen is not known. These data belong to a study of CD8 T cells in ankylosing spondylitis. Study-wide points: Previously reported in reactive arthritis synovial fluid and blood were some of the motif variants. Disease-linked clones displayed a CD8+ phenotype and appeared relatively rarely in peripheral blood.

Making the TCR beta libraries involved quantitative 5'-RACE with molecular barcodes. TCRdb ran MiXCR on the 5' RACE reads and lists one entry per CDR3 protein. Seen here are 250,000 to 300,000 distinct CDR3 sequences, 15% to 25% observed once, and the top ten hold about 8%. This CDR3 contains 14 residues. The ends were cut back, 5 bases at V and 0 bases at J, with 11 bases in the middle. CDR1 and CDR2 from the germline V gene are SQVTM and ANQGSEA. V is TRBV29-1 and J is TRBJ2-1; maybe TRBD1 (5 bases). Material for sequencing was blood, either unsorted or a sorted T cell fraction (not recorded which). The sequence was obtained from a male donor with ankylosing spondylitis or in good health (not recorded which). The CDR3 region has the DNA TGCAGCGTTAAGACAGAAAACTCCTACAATGAGCAGTTCTTC. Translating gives CSVKTENSYNEQFF.